This TCR beta chain was recovered during a study of cytomegalovirus exposure and HLA in healthy donors. The CDR3 runs to 11 residues. From germline, CDR1 is MDHEN and CDR2 SYDVKM. Trimming left V 3 bases short and J 12 bases short, with 9 bases between. PCR involved 60 Vbeta and 13 Jbeta primers. Some clones are missing from TCRdb's copy, which holds only in-frame ones; the method was immunoSEQ multiplex PCR. The table includes under 150,000 clones, approximately 81% detected once. The source of this sequence is a man aged 18-30 years in good health and CMV-seronegative. The specimen was PBMCs. This rearrangement joins TRBV28 to TRBJ1-5; possible D gene TRBD1, 5 bases. The CDR3 DNA reads TGTGCCAGCAGTTTGAGGCAGGGCCAGCATTTT. It codes for CASSLRQGQHF.